The rows below give T cell receptor beta chains drawn from one sample of a study of T cells in Graves' hyperthyroidism and ophthalmopathy. MiXCR was run by TCRdb on the multiplex PCR reads, yielding one entry per CDR3 protein. Among 640,000 or so distinct CDR3 sequences listed, over 12% were seen once. The material sequenced was blood. These receptor sequences come from a middle-aged woman with Graves' ophthalmopathy. Both conserved end residues are part of each CDR3. Fields, in order: D gene, V gene, J gene, clone size, CDR3 protein, CDR3 DNA. The D gene is left open where the match is weak. Expanded clones are given a class, and other clones once, few, many or no size at all.

>.|TRBV19|TRBJ1-5|few
CASSIVGGSNQPQHF
TGTGCCAGTAGTATAGTAGGTGGGTCGAATCAGCCCCAGCATTTT
>.|TRBV24-1|TRBJ2-2|few
CATSDPTGENTGELFF
TGTGCCACCAGTGACCCGACAGGCGAGAACACCGGGGAGCTGTTTTTT
>TRBD2|TRBV28|TRBJ2-5|.
CASSLPRTSSVETQYF
TGTGCCAGCAGTTTGCCGAGGACTAGCTCTGTAGAGACCCAGTACTTC
>.|TRBV12-3/TRBV12-4|TRBJ1-1|many
CATSIPGSTEAFF
TGTGCCACTAGTATCCCGGGGAGCACTGAAGCTTTCTTT
>.|TRBV9|TRBJ2-2|few
CASSVEGVGELFF
TGTGCCAGCAGCGTAGAGGGGGTTGGGGAGCTGTTTTTT
>.|TRBV20-1|TRBJ2-7|many
CSLAGVHDEQYF
TGCAGCCTGGCCGGGGTACACGACGAGCAGTACTTC
>TRBD2|TRBV6-1|TRBJ2-5|many
CASSAEVGGSGQETQYF
TGTGCCAGCAGTGCCGAGGTCGGCGGGAGTGGACAAGAGACCCAGTACTTC
>.|TRBV6-1|TRBJ2-5|many
CASRSGQLYQETQYF
TGTGCCAGCAGATCAGGACAGCTGTACCAAGAGACCCAGTACTTC
>.|TRBV5-4|TRBJ1-1|many
CASSLFRGWGNTEAFF
TGTGCCAGCAGCTTGTTTAGGGGCTGGGGGAACACTGAAGCTTTCTTT
>TRBD2|TRBV6-2/TRBV6-3|TRBJ2-7|many
CASRTLLAVGGEQYF
TGTGCCAGCAGAACACTCCTAGCGGTAGGAGGCGAGCAGTACTTC
>TRBD1|TRBV29-1|TRBJ1-1|many
CSVWIPGQTPMNTEAFF
TGCAGCGTGTGGATACCGGGACAGACACCCATGAACACTGAAGCTTTCTTT
>TRBD1|TRBV12-5|TRBJ2-5|.
CASARSLLQGVRETQYF
TGTGCTAGTGCCCGTTCCCTCCTACAGGGGGTTCGGGAGACCCAGTACTTC
>.|TRBV4-3|TRBJ2-7|many
CASSQGRSAHYEQYF
TGCGCCAGCAGCCAAGGACGATCCGCCCACTACGAGCAGTACTTC
>TRBD1|TRBV10-3|TRBJ2-3|many
CASTGTGITDTQYF
TGTGCCTCGACCGGGACAGGGATCACAGATACGCAGTATTTT
>TRBD1|TRBV28|TRBJ1-1|many
CASTRQGVTEAFF
TGTGCCAGCACGAGACAGGGGGTCACTGAAGCTTTCTTT
>.|TRBV7-2|TRBJ2-5|.
CASSPRRGGQTQYF
TGTGCCAGCAGCCCTAGAAGGGGGGGACAGACCCAGTACTTC
>.|TRBV19|TRBJ1-2|many
CATQDRPMPYGYTF
TGTGCCACCCAGGACAGACCGATGCCCTATGGCTACACCTTC
>.|TRBV4-3|TRBJ2-5|.
CASSQDRAGSYQETQYF
TGCGCCAGCAGCCAAGATCGGGCAGGGTCGTACCAAGAGACCCAGTACTTC
>.|TRBV12-3/TRBV12-4|TRBJ2-7|.
CASSRRVPPYEQYF
TGTGCCAGCAGTCGAAGGGTCCCCCCCTACGAGCAGTACTTC
>TRBD2|TRBV29-1|TRBJ2-2|many
CSAGREPLDTGELFF
TGCAGCGCCGGGAGGGAACCACTAGACACCGGGGAGCTGTTTTTT
>.|TRBV12-3/TRBV12-4|TRBJ2-5|.
CASNMGGSGSQYF
TGTGCCAGCAATATGGGAGGCTCGGGGTCCCAGTACTTC
>.|TRBV10-3|TRBJ1-1|many
CAISSPFGRIINAFF
TGTGCCATCAGTTCTCCATTTGGACGTATCATTAACGCTTTCTTT
>TRBD2|TRBV11-2|TRBJ2-7|many
CASSLAGNSYEQYF
TGTGCCAGCAGTTTAGCGGGGAACTCCTACGAGCAGTACTTC
>.|TRBV4-1|TRBJ1-2|few
CASSQDQVERGYTF
TGCGCCAGCAGCCAAGATCAGGTCGAGCGTGGCTACACCTTC
>.|TRBV28|TRBJ2-5|many
CASTINLEETQYF
TGTGCCAGCACGATCAATCTAGAAGAGACCCAGTACTTC
>.|TRBV28|TRBJ1-2|many
CASSETATNYGYTF
TGTGCCAGCAGTGAGACAGCTACTAACTATGGCTACACCTTC
>.|TRBV11-1|TRBJ2-5|.
CASSIGGRVAETQYF
TGTGCCAGCAGCATTGGGGGTCGGGTCGCGGAGACCCAGTACTTC
>.|TRBV11-1|TRBJ2-7|.
CASSPRTAESSYEQYF
TGTGCCAGCAGCCCCCGGACGGCGGAGAGCTCCTACGAGCAGTACTTC